This entry describes one T cell receptor (beta chain). Its antigen has not been determined. Nothing much larger sits one base from this clone, and base qualities are not available. Libraries were built with the immunoSEQ multiplex PCR assay. TCRdb obtained this table from immuneACCESS and retained in-frame rearrangements with V and J assigned. These tables miss some clones; where compared with another copy, unresolved V genes account for less than half of the shortfall, and the remainder is unexplained. The sample table records around 60,000 clones; over 75% of these occur just once. 1.5% to 2% of the sample comes from the top ten. The CDR3 sequence holds 12 residues, the cysteine and phenylalanine included. Just the 36-base CDR3 DNA is kept, in frame starting at base 1. In the germline V gene, CDR1 corresponds to SGHTA and CDR2 to FQGNSA. The V end loses 7 bases and the J end loses 7 bases, and a stretch of 13 bases separates them.

This sample was taken from a study of T cell changes during pregnancy in multiple sclerosis (dated 2019 in TCRdb). About the full investigation: The study examined how the T cell repertoire changed over the course of pregnancy in women with multiple sclerosis.

The receptor was derived from a female donor with multiple sclerosis, enrolled in a pregnancy study. The sample consisted of peripheral blood, taken in the first trimester of pregnancy. Recombination linked TRBV7-2 to TRBJ2-5, with no confidently assigned D gene. The nucleotides are TGTGCCAGCACCCCGAGCCGTGGGACCCAGTACTTC. Translation gives CASTPSRGTQYF.